Below are 29 T cell receptor beta chains sequenced from a single sample in a study of control samples from healthy donors and cancer patients. TCRdb's copy holds only in-frame clones and misses some; the assay was immunoSEQ multiplex PCR. The table has some 49,000 clones, more than 90% seen once. The sequenced material came from PBMCs. Source of these receptors: a man in his thirties or forties with colorectal cancer.

The J gene is TRBJ2-1, the V gene TRBV12-5; tentatively, D is TRBD1 or TRBD2 (5 bases each). Germline V lookup: CDR1 LGHNT, CDR2 FRNRAP. CDR3 size: 16 residues. Trimming took off 6 bases at V and 8 bases at J, with 23 bases between the two ends. This CDR3 reads CASGPGTSTPPYEQFF. DNA of the CDR3: TGTGCTAGTGGGCCGGGGACGTCAACACCCCCCTATGAGCAGTTCTTC.

CDR3 sequence: CASSIGPDSHEQFF. The CDR3 DNA is TGTGCCAGTAGTATAGGTCCGGACTCGCATGAGCAGTTCTTC. The chain uses TRBV19 and TRBJ2-1; the D gene is possibly TRBD2 (5 bases). Germline CDR1 and CDR2: LNHDA and SQIVND (reference sequence). The CDR3 length is 14 residues. V was cut by 1 base and J by 8 bases, with 12 bases left in between. Together with reference TRBV19 and TRBJ2-1, the CDR3 gives the full variable domain: DGGITQSPKYLFRKEGQNVTLSCEQNLNHDAMYWYRQDPGQGLRLIYYSQIVNDFQKGDIAEGYSVSREKKESFPLTVTSAQKNPTAFYLCASSIGPDSHEQFFGPGTRLTVL.

J is TRBJ1-3 and V is TRBV7-2, with D possibly being TRBD1 (6 bases). Germline V gene data show CDR1 as SGHTA and CDR2 as FQGNSA. Trimming took off 5 bases at V and 0 bases at J, with 17 bases between the two ends. CDR3 length: 17 residues. The CDR3: CASSLRGPTSSGNTIYF. CDR3 in DNA: TGTGCCAGCAGCCTCAGGGGTCCCACGTCCTCTGGAAACACCATATATTTT.

This chain joins TRBV14 and TRBJ2-6, with 8 bases that match TRBD1. Looked up from germline, CDR1 is SGHDN and CDR2 is FVKESK. The CDR3 is 17 residues long. Trimming at V came to 2 bases and at J to 4 bases, leaving 7 bases not matched to a gene. CDR3 coding DNA: TGTGCCAGCAGCCAACGATGGACAGGGATGGGGGCCAACGTCCTGACTTTC. Amino acid sequence: CASSQRWTGMGANVLTF.

The genes are TRBV5-1 and TRBJ1-1; D remains ambiguous. CDR1 and CDR2 (germline): SGHRS, YFSETQ. V was cut by 6 bases and J by 1 base, with 13 bases left in between. The CDR3 sequence is 14 residues long. The CDR3 sequence: CASTALAGNTEAFF. The CDR3 DNA reads as TGCGCCAGCACGGCCCTTGCAGGGAACACTGAAGCTTTCTTT.

This clone appeared a few times. The V and J genes are TRBV8-2 and TRBJ2-5. TRBV8-2 is a listed pseudogene. The CDR3 consists of 11 residues. The CDR3 spells CADQSQETQYF. The CDR3 DNA is TGTGCCGACCAATCTCAAGAGACCCAGTACTTC.

The chain has TRBV19 and TRBJ2-1; 9 bases map to TRBD1. The V segment lost 5 bases and the J segment 8 bases; nucleotides outside the gene matches: 10. The germline V gene encodes CDR1 LNHDA and CDR2 SQIVND (reference sequence). CDR3 length: 15 residues. The CDR3: CASSGMTGGLDEQFF. The DNA for the CDR3 is TGTGCCAGTAGTGGAATGACAGGGGGTTTAGATGAGCAGTTCTTC.

This chain links TRBV10-3 with TRBJ1-5; no reliable D call. Germline lookup yields CDR1 ENHRY and CDR2 SYGVKD. The length of the CDR3 is 15 residues. Trimming removed 5 bases at V and 3 bases at J, with 14 bases between. The CDR3 spells CAISSRPGDNQPQHF. The CDR3, as DNA: TGTGCCATCAGTTCGAGGCCGGGAGACAATCAGCCCCAGCATTTT.

The chain employs TRBV6-6 and TRBJ2-5; 11 bases are shared with TRBD2. From germline, CDR1 is MNHNY and CDR2 SVGAGI (reference sequence). The CDR3 covers 14 residues. The V gene end was trimmed by 6 bases and the J gene end by 5 bases; junction bases not matched to a gene: 5. The CDR3 is CASRLAGGEETQYF. CDR3 sequence (DNA): TGTGCCAGCAGGCTAGCGGGGGGAGAGGAGACCCAGTACTTC.

This rearrangement joins TRBV2 to TRBJ2-7; 10 bases align to TRBD1. The V segment lost 7 bases and the J segment 3 bases; nucleotides outside the gene matches: 9. The germline V gene encodes CDR1 SNHLY and CDR2 FYNNEI. The CDR3 loop spans 15 amino acids. The chain's CDR3 is CASKGDRGGFYEQYF. The CDR3 region has the DNA TGTGCCAGCAAAGGGGACAGGGGTGGTTTCTACGAGCAGTACTTC.

This clone has only one observation. V is TRBV5-1 and J is TRBJ2-6; D gene unclear. The CDR3 runs to 15 residues. V shed 2 bases and J shed 2 bases, with 8 bases lying between them. Germline values: CDR1 SGHRS, CDR2 YFSETQ. CDR3 protein: CASSFNLAGANVLTF. DNA for the CDR3: TGCGCCAGCAGCTTCAACCTGGCTGGGGCCAACGTCCTGACTTTC.

The V gene is TRBV2, the J gene TRBJ2-3; possibly TRBD2 for D (5 bases). V shed 1 base and J shed 5 bases, with 10 bases lying between them. The CDR3 length is 14 residues. Germline CDR1 SNHLY, CDR2 FYNNEI. CDR3 sequence: CASSEVGDRDTQYF. As DNA, the CDR3 is TGTGCCAGCAGTGAAGTGGGAGATCGAGATACGCAGTATTTT.

The chain recombines TRBV5-8 with TRBJ2-7, with 12 bases that match TRBD1. This CDR3 is built from 16 residues. V shed 6 bases, J shed 4 bases, and the junction held 11 bases outside the gene matches. The germline V gene encodes CDR1 SGHTS and CDR2 YDEGEE. CDR3 DNA sequence: TGTGCCAGCAACCCAAAAGGGACAGGGGGCAAGTACGAGCAGTACGTC. Its translation: CASNPKGTGGKYEQYV.

The V gene is TRBV6-2 or TRBV6-3, the J gene TRBJ2-7, with 11 bases identical to TRBD1. In germline, CDR1 is MNHEY, CDR2 SVGEGT. After removal of 5 bases from V and 2 bases from J, the junction contained 14 bases not matched to a gene. This CDR3 is built from 18 residues. The CDR3 spells CASSPLPSDRGRTYEQYF. The CDR3, as DNA: TGTGCCAGCAGTCCACTCCCTTCGGACAGGGGGCGAACCTACGAGCAGTACTTC.

V and J are TRBV4-2 and TRBJ2-3; 8 bases fit TRBD2. Germline V gives CDR1 LGHNA, CDR2 YNFKEQ. The CDR3 is made up of 14 amino acids. The trim removed 4 bases at V and 5 bases at J, leaving 5 bases unmatched. CDR3 in amino acids: CASSPIGTRDTQYF. As DNA, the CDR3 is TGTGCCAGCAGCCCAATCGGGACTAGAGATACGCAGTATTTT.

The V gene is TRBV3-1 (or the pseudogene TRBV3-2), the J gene TRBJ2-3; 12 bases align to TRBD2. CDR1 and CDR2 from the germline V gene are LGHDT and YNNKEL (reference sequence). The junction had 16 bases not matched to a gene; V was cut back by 6 bases and J by 0 bases. This CDR3 contains 20 residues. CDR3 sequence (DNA): TGTGCCAGCAGACCGACTCGGACTAGCGGGGATCCACTTAGCACAGATACGCAGTATTTT. This gives the protein CASRPTRTSGDPLSTDTQYF.

The chain has TRBV7-9 and TRBJ1-2; a possible D gene is TRBD1 (5 bases). V was shortened by 1 base and J by 8 bases, with 20 bases between the two germline ends. The CDR3 covers 16 residues. Germline lookup yields CDR1 SEHNR and CDR2 FQNEAQ (reference sequence). The CDR3: CASSLDGAAAAWGYTF. As DNA, the CDR3 is TGTGCCAGCAGCTTAGATGGGGCAGCCGCGGCGTGGGGCTACACCTTC.

The V call is TRBV6-6, the J call TRBJ1-1; D unresolved. Trimming removed 8 bases at V and 9 bases at J, with 19 bases between. The germline CDR1 and CDR2 sequences are MNHNY and SVGAGI (reference sequence). This CDR3 region has 13 residues. CDR3 bases: TGTGCCAGCCACCCCCCGAATTTGTTCCAAGCTTTCTTT. Its protein is CASHPPNLFQAFF.

The chain employs TRBV5-1 and TRBJ1-1; 7 nucleotides match TRBD1. The CDR3 is 14 residues long. J gave up 2 bases and V 3 bases, and 4 bases lay outside the gene matches. Germline lookup yields CDR1 SGHRS and CDR2 YFSETQ. The DNA for the CDR3 is TGCGCCAGCAGCTCACAGGGGCTAAACACTGAAGCTTTCTTT. Amino acid sequence: CASSSQGLNTEAFF.

The V and J genes are TRBV9 and TRBJ2-5; 7 nucleotides align to TRBD1. With V trimmed by 3 bases and J by 5 bases, 10 bases remained unmatched. Germline CDR1 and CDR2: SGDLS and YYNGEE. The CDR3 is 15 amino acids. The chain's CDR3 is CASSAIDRVRETQYF. CDR3 DNA: TGTGCCAGCAGCGCTATAGACAGGGTCCGGGAGACCCAGTACTTC.

This rearrangement joins TRBV9 to TRBJ1-2; 7 bases map to TRBD1. V lost 4 bases to trimming and J lost 5 bases; unmatched junction nucleotides: 11. Germline CDR1 reads SGDLS; CDR2 reads YYNGEE. The CDR3 length is 15 residues. CDR3 coding DNA: TGTGCCAGCAGCCTAGGGACAGTTAGGTCGTATGGCTACACCTTC. Translated: CASSLGTVRSYGYTF.

The chain uses TRBV3-1 (or the pseudogene TRBV3-2) and TRBJ2-3; tentative D call: TRBD2 (6 bases). V was pared by 5 bases and J by 7 bases, with 10 bases between. The CDR3 is made up of 12 amino acids. Germline V gene lookup returns CDR1 LGHDT and CDR2 YNNKEL (reference sequence). CDR3 region: CASSGDFHTQYF. CDR3 DNA: TGTGCCAGCAGCGGGGACTTTCATACGCAGTATTTT.

The rearrangement links TRBV3-1 (or the pseudogene TRBV3-2) to TRBJ2-7, with 7 bases aligning to TRBD1. This CDR3 has 15 amino acids. Germline V gene sequence: CDR1 LGHDT, CDR2 YNNKEL (reference sequence). V lost 0 bases and J lost 5; bases outside the gene matches: 7. CDR3 sequence: CASSQEINRGHEQYV. In DNA, the CDR3 is TGTGCCAGCAGCCAAGAGATAAATAGGGGGCACGAGCAGTACGTC.

The chain uses TRBV28 and TRBJ1-1, with 9 positions matching TRBD1. The V gene end was trimmed by 4 bases and the J gene end by 9 bases; junction bases not matched to a gene: 3. The CDR3 loop spans 12 amino acids. CDR1 is MDHEN, CDR2 SYDVKM, per germline. The CDR3 nucleotides read TGTGCCAGCAGTTCCGGACAGGGGAAAGCTTTCTTT. Its translation is CASSSGQGKAFF.

The chain recombines TRBV5-1 with TRBJ2-1; either TRBD1 or TRBD2 may fit D (6 bases each). The CDR3 extends over 16 amino acids. The V end lost 2 bases, the J end lost 5 bases, and 17 bases lay between the germline ends. Looked up from germline, CDR1 is SGHRS and CDR2 is YFSETQ. The CDR3 DNA follows: TGCGCCAGCAGCTTAACCGGGGGCAATGTAGACAATGAGCAGTTCTTC. Translation gives CASSLTGGNVDNEQFF.

This chain joins TRBV27 and TRBJ2-1; TRBD2 matches at 14 bases. Trimming took 7 bases from V and 7 from J; bases not matched to a gene: 6. The germline CDR1 and CDR2 sequences are MNHEY and SMNVEV (reference sequence). This CDR3 is 15 amino acids long. As DNA, the CDR3 is TGTGCCAGCACGTTGAGGACTAGCGGGGGGAATGAGCAGTTCTTC. Translated, it gives CASTLRTSGGNEQFF.

The rearrangement links TRBV30 to TRBJ2-2, with D unclear. The ends were cut back, 0 bases at V and 4 bases at J, with 12 bases in the middle. The CDR3 has 15 amino acids. Germline V gives CDR1 GTSNPN, CDR2 SVGIG (reference sequence). The CDR3 region has the DNA TGTGCCTGGAGTGTAACTGCCCTACTCACCGGGGAGCTGTTTTTT. Translated: CAWSVTALLTGELFF.

This clone was recorded once. This chain uses TRBV6-8 with TRBJ2-5; 13 bases are a match to TRBD2. CDR1 MNHGY and CDR2 SAAAGT come from the germline V gene. V lost 2 bases to trimming and J lost 5 bases; unmatched junction nucleotides: 11. CDR3 size: 18 residues. The CDR3 DNA follows: TGTGCCAGCAGTTACGATTCACTAGCGGGGGGGCTCGGGGAGACCCAGTACTTC. As protein: CASSYDSLAGGLGETQYF.

The chain employs TRBV7-2 and TRBJ2-2; no definite D call. Trimming took 1 base from V and 6 from J, leaving 12 bases between them. Germline CDR1 SGHTA, CDR2 FQGNSA. There are 15 residues in the CDR3. DNA of the CDR3: TGTGCCAGCAGCTTAGAGTGGGCAGGCGCCGGGGAGCTGTTTTTT. Encoded protein: CASSLEWAGAGELFF.